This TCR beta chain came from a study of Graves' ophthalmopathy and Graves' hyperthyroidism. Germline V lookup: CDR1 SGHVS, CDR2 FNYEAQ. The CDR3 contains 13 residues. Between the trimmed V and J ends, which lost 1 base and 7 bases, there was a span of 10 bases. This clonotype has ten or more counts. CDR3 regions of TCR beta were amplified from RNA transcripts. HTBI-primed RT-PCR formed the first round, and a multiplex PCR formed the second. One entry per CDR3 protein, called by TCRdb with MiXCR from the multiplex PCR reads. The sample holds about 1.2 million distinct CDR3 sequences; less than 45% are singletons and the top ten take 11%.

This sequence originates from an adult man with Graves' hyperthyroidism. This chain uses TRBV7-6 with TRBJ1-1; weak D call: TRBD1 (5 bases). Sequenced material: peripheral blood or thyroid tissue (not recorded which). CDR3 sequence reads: CASSLGRGDEAFF. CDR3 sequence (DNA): TGTGCCAGCAGCTTAGGGCGGGGGGATGAAGCTTTCTTT.